Below, 18 T cell receptor beta chains from the same sample are listed, as sequenced in a study of CD8 T cells in acute hepatitis C reinfection. Sample time point: naive CD8 control sorted from an acute-time-point sample. Using immunoSEQ multiplex PCR, the repertoire was profiled, and TCRdb retains in-frame clones only, with some absent. The sample lists around 34,000 clones, around nine tenths occurring once. Sequenced: naive CD8+ T cells from PBMCs. These receptors were collected from a man under 40 with chronic hepatitis C.

The V call is TRBV7-9, the J call TRBJ2-3; no firm D call. Germline V CDR1 and CDR2: SEHNR, FQNEAQ (reference sequence). Trimming pared 1 base from V and 1 base from J, leaving 12 bases between. The CDR3 consists of 16 residues. This chain's CDR3 is CASSLVVRAGTDTQYF. The CDR3 region has the DNA TGTGCCAGCAGCTTAGTAGTCCGGGCCGGCACAGATACGCAGTATTTT.

The genes are TRBV7-9 and TRBJ2-7; 7 bases match TRBD1. The J segment lost 3 bases and the V segment lost 5 bases, leaving 7 bases of the junction unmatched. The germline V gene has CDR1 SEHNR and CDR2 FQNEAQ (reference sequence). This CDR3 region has 14 residues. CDR3 DNA: TGTGCCAGCAGCCCTCGGGACAGAAGCTACGAGCAGTACTTC. It yields the protein CASSPRDRSYEQYF.

The chain uses TRBV5-1 and TRBJ2-7; D is ambiguous. Germline V gene data show CDR1 as SGHRS and CDR2 as YFSETQ. V was clipped by 2 bases and J by 3 bases, with 9 bases between them. The CDR3 is 13 amino acids. For the CDR3, the DNA is TGCGCCAGCAGCTTACCCGGAGACTACGAGCAGTACTTC. Residues: CASSLPGDYEQYF.

The rearrangement links TRBV27 to TRBJ1-1, with D hard to call. Per the germline V gene, CDR1 is MNHEY and CDR2 is SMNVEV (reference sequence). There are 15 residues in the CDR3. V was cut by 2 bases and J by 0 bases, with 10 bases left in between. CDR3 sequence: CASSLVPSLNTEAFF. The CDR3 DNA sequence: TGTGCCAGCAGTTTAGTCCCAAGCCTGAACACTGAAGCTTTCTTT.

This sequence joins TRBV5-1 and TRBJ2-5; 7 bases line up with TRBD2. The ends lost 0 bases at V and 3 bases at J; junction bases unmatched: 5. The CDR3 length is 15 residues. Germline CDR1 and CDR2: SGHRS and YFSETQ. CDR3 amino acids: CASSLVLAEKETQYF. CDR3 DNA sequence: TGCGCCAGCAGCTTGGTCCTAGCGGAAAAAGAGACCCAGTACTTC. Together with reference TRBV5-1 and TRBJ2-5, the CDR3 gives the full variable domain: KAGVTQTPRYLIKTRGQQVTLSCSPISGHRSVSWYQQTPGQGLQFLFEYFSETQRNKGNFPGRFSGRQFSNSRSEMNVSTLELGDSALYLCASSLVLAEKETQYFGPGTRLLVL.

This clone was counted between two and nine times. V and J are TRBV28 and TRBJ2-7, with D possibly matching TRBD2 (6 bases). The germline V gene encodes CDR1 MDHEN and CDR2 SYDVKM. Trimming removed 5 bases from V and 2 bases from J, with 10 bases in between. CDR3 length equals 13 residues. The CDR3 sequence is CASSQRVTYEQYF. The DNA for the CDR3 is TGTGCCAGCAGTCAGCGGGTTACCTACGAGCAGTACTTC.

V usage is TRBV11-2 and J usage is TRBJ1-5, with D uncertain. Germline values: CDR1 SGHAT, CDR2 FQNNGV. The CDR3 sequence is 15 residues long. Trimming left V 5 bases short and J 1 base short, with 12 bases between. The CDR3 is CASSRTGGSNQPQHF. CDR3 nucleotides: TGTGCCAGCAGCCGGACGGGTGGGAGCAATCAGCCCCAGCATTTT.

This chain links TRBV27 with TRBJ2-4; TRBD1 or TRBD2 may be the D gene (6 bases each). Trimming stripped 8 bases from V and 13 bases from J, with 21 bases between. This CDR3 has 13 residues. Germline assignment: CDR1 MNHEY and CDR2 SMNVEV (reference sequence). The CDR3 loop reads CASGGGGRGDQYF. CDR3 nucleotides: TGTGCCAGCGGTGGAGGGGGGCGAGGGGACCAGTACTTC.

The genes are TRBV7-8 and TRBJ2-5; 7 nucleotides agree with TRBD2. The ends lost 4 bases at V and 3 bases at J; junction bases unmatched: 8. CDR1 and CDR2 (germline): SGHVS, FQNEAQ. The CDR3 spans 15 residues. CDR3 amino acids: CASSSSRTREETQYF. The CDR3 DNA reads as TGTGCCAGCAGCTCCTCCAGGACTAGAGAAGAGACCCAGTACTTC.

The gene calls are TRBV2 and TRBJ1-1; no definite D call. V shed 1 base and J shed 11 bases, with 11 bases lying between them. Germline CDR1 is SNHLY and CDR2 is FYNNEI. The CDR3 totals 12 residues. In DNA form, the CDR3 reads TGTGCCAGCAGTGAAGTAGGAGGGATGGCTTTCTTT. Protein product: CASSEVGGMAFF.

The CDR3 is CASSAQSDTQYF. The DNA for the CDR3 is TGTGCCAGCAGCGCCCAGTCGGATACGCAGTATTTT. J is TRBJ2-3 and V is TRBV9, with no clear D. Germline values: CDR1 SGDLS, CDR2 YYNGEE. Trimming removed 3 bases from V and 6 bases from J, with 8 bases in between. The CDR3 spans 12 residues. The full variable domain, completed using reference TRBV9 and TRBJ2-3, is DSGVTQTPKHLITATGQRVTLRCSPRSGDLSVYWYQQSLDQGLQFLIQYYNGEERAKGNILERFSAQQFPDLHSELNLSSLELGDSALYFCASSAQSDTQYFGPGTRLTVL.

Only a few counts were recorded for this clone. This rearrangement joins TRBV4-1 to TRBJ1-5; D is unresolved. Trimming removed 1 base at V and 9 bases at J, with 4 bases between. This CDR3 has 11 amino acids. CDR1 is MGHRA and CDR2 is YSYEKL in the germline V gene. The chain's CDR3 is CASSQGGPQHF. Written as DNA, the CDR3 is TGCGCCAGCAGCCAAGGGGGGCCCCAGCATTTT.

V gene TRBV6-5 combines with J gene TRBJ1-4; no firm D call. The ends were cut back, 6 bases at V and 0 bases at J, with 11 bases in the middle. Germline loops: CDR1 MNHEY, CDR2 SVGAGI. This CDR3 spans 15 amino acids. The CDR3 DNA sequence: TGTGCCAGCAGCCAAAACAGAGCAACTAATGAAAAACTGTTTTTT. Translating it yields CASSQNRATNEKLFF.

This chain uses TRBV27 with TRBJ1-1; D unresolved. V was cut by 6 bases and J by 1 base, with 9 bases left in between. The germline gives CDR1 MNHEY, CDR2 SMNVEV (reference sequence). This CDR3 comprises 13 residues. The CDR3 region is CASSPSANTEAFF. CDR3 in DNA: TGTGCCAGCAGCCCATCAGCGAACACTGAAGCTTTCTTT.

This clone was found a few times. The chain couples TRBV7-6 to TRBJ1-6, with no clear D. The CDR3 extends over 12 amino acids. Trimming removed 1 base at V and 6 bases at J, with 1 base between. CDR1 is SGHVS and CDR2 is FNYEAQ in the germline V gene. The CDR3 sequence: CASSLVNSPLHF. CDR3 nucleotide sequence: TGTGCCAGCAGCTTAGTTAATTCACCCCTCCACTTT.

This chain links TRBV7-9 with TRBJ2-3; D remains unclear. Trimming took 6 bases from V and 6 from J, leaving 7 bases between them. The CDR3 consists of 11 residues. CDR1 and CDR2 from the germline V gene are SEHNR and FQNEAQ (reference sequence). The CDR3 DNA follows: TGTGCCAGCAGGCGTTTGGATACGCAGTATTTT. Protein sequence: CASRRLDTQYF.

The V gene is TRBV19, the J gene TRBJ2-7; D is unclear. The CDR3 covers 14 residues. Germline V gene lookup returns CDR1 LNHDA and CDR2 SQIVND (reference sequence). The V end lost 8 bases, the J end lost 0 bases, and 14 bases lay between the germline ends. DNA for the CDR3: TGTGCCAGTGGGGTCGCCAGGAGCTCCTACGAGCAGTACTTC. Its protein is CASGVARSSYEQYF.

The V gene is TRBV19, the J gene TRBJ2-1; D gene ambiguous. The V gene's germline CDR1 is LNHDA and CDR2 SQIVND (reference sequence). V was pared by 3 bases and J by 5 bases, with 11 bases between. This CDR3 is 14 amino acids long. The CDR3 loop is CASSILLVHNEQFF. The CDR3 coding sequence is TGTGCCAGTAGTATTCTACTGGTCCACAATGAGCAGTTCTTC.